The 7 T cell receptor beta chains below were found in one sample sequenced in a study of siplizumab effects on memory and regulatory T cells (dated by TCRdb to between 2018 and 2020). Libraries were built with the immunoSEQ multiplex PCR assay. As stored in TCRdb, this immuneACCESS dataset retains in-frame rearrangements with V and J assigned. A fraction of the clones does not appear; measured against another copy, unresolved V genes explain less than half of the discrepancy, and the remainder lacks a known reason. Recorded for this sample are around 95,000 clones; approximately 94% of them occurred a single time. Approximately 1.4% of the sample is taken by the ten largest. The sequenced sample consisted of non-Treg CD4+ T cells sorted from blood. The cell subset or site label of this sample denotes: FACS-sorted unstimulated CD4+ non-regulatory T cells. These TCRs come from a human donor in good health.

The CDR3 sequence: CASSKGRYQGDTQYF. Here the CDR3 DNA reads TGCGCCAGCAGTAAAGGACGGTACCAGGGGGATACGCAGTATTTT. The chain couples TRBV10-1 to TRBJ2-3; TRBD1 is a possible D gene (6 bases). The length of the CDR3 is 15 residues. Trimming took off 5 bases at V and 6 bases at J, with 18 bases between the two ends. Germline-derived CDR1 and CDR2 are WNHNN and SYGVQD (reference sequence).

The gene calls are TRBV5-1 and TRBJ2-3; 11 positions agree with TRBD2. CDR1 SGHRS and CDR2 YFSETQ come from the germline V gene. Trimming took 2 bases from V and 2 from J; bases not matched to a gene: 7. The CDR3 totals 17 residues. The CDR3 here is CASSLGLAGQLTDTQYF. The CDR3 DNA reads TGCGCCAGCAGCTTAGGACTAGCGGGCCAGCTCACAGATACGCAGTATTTT.

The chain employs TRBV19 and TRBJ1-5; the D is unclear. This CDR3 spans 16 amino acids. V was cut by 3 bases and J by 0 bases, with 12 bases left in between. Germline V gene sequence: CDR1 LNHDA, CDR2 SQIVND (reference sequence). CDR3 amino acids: CASSMEGDYSNQPQHF. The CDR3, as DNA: TGTGCCAGTAGTATGGAGGGCGATTATAGCAATCAGCCCCAGCATTTT.

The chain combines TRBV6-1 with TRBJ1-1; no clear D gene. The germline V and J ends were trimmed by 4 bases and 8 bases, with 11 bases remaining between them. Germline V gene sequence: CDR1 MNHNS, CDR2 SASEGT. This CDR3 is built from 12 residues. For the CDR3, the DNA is TGTGCCAGCAGTGTAGGACTCAGAGAAGCTTTCTTT. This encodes CASSVGLREAFF.

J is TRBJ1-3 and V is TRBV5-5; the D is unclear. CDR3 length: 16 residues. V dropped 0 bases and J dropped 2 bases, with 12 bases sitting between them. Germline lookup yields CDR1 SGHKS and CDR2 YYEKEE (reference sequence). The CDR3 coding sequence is TGTGCCAGCAGCTTGGCCACGGGGATCCCTGGAAACACCATATATTTT. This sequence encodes CASSLATGIPGNTIYF.

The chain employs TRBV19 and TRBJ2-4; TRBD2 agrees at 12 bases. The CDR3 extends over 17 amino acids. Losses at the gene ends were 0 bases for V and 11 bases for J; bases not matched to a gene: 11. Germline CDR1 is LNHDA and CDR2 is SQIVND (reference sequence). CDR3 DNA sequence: TGTGCCAGTAGTATAGAGGCTAGCGGGAGGGCCGGGAGCGTTCAGTACTTC. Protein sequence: CASSIEASGRAGSVQYF.

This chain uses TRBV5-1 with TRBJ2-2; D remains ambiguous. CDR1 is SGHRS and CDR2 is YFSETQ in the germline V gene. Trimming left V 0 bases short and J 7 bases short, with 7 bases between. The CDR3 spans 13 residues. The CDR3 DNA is TGCGCCAGCAGCTTGGCCTTTCTCGGGGAGCTGTTTTTT. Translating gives CASSLAFLGELFF. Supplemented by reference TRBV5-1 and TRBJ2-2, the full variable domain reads KAGVTQTPRYLIKTRGQQVTLSCSPISGHRSVSWYQQTPGQGLQFLFEYFSETQRNKGNFPGRFSGRQFSNSRSEMNVSTLELGDSALYLCASSLAFLGELFFGEGSRLTVL.